The clone carrying this T cell receptor beta chain was found a few times. The data are from a study of patients and donors after allogeneic stem cell transplantation. A single record per CDR3 protein comes from TCRdb applying MiXCR to the RT-PCR reads. This table has some 200,000 distinct CDR3 sequences, around two fifths appearing once. This receptor was taken from a human donor who was either an allogeneic HSCT recipient or a stem cell or donor lymphocyte infusion donor (not recorded which). It is not recorded whose cells these are; they may come from a transplant donor. Sequencing input: blood, either unsorted or a sorted T cell fraction (not recorded which).

The CDR3 loop reads CSAGPGGRDSPLHF. Written as DNA, the CDR3 is TGCAGTGCCGGCCCAGGGGGCAGAGATTCACCCCTCCACTTT. V usage is TRBV20-1 and J usage is TRBJ1-6, with TRBD1 identical over 8 bases. V lost 6 bases, J lost 8 bases, and 9 bases stayed unmatched. The V gene's germline CDR1 is DFQATT and CDR2 SNEGSKA (reference sequence). The CDR3 runs to 14 residues.